This paragraph covers one TCR beta chain sequence. Antigen specificity is unknown. These data come from a study of cytomegalovirus exposure and HLA in healthy donors. Study-level points and caveats: As a later analysis showed, a missense DCLRE1C variant was linked to trimming of TCR beta V- and J-genes. It emerged from a later analysis that several of the most significant clusters appeared to be linked to common viral pathogens. Most subjects had HLA-A and HLA-B alleles reportedly predicted accurately by TCR beta sequences.

The PCR used 60 Vbeta and 13 Jbeta primers. Original handling: Around 80 million unique TCR beta chains, roughly 11 million of them shared, were counted by a later analysis. The table came from immunoSEQ multiplex PCR; TCRdb's copy has only in-frame clones and leaves some out. V, J and clone size were drawn from that table, and D and trimming were deduced from the DNA. Here the sample spans roughly 120,000 clones, roughly four fifths being singletons. This CDR3 region has 17 residues. Germline V CDR1 and CDR2: SQVTM, ANQGSEA. J gave up 0 bases and V 7 bases, and 10 bases lay outside the gene matches. The rearrangement uses TRBV29-1 and TRBJ1-5; 12 nucleotides align to TRBD1. The source of this sequence is a man aged 50-59 years in good health and CMV-seronegative. The sequencing sample was made of PBMCs. The CDR3, as DNA: TGCAGCGATCCGCGGGACAGGGGGCGTTATAGCAATCAGCCCCAGCATTTT. This codes for CSDPRDRGRYSNQPQHF.